A single sample gave rise to the 10 T cell receptor beta chains below, sequenced in a study of OX40 agonist ivuxolimab in advanced cancers. Profiling relied on immunoSEQ multiplex PCR, and the TCRdb table lists in-frame clones only, not all of them. Of more than 60,000 clones in the sample, more than 75% are singletons; the top ten hold approximately 5%. This material consisted of CD4+ or CD8+ T cells sorted from blood, taken in a trial of the OX40 agonist ivuxolimab. The receptors shown here come from an adult with an advanced solid tumor such as melanoma, head and neck, liver or kidney cancer.

The chain employs TRBV28 and TRBJ2-1, with 8 nucleotides matching TRBD1. Per germline, CDR1 MDHEN and CDR2 SYDVKM. This CDR3 region has 19 residues. Trimming cost V 4 bases and J 4 bases; bases outside gene matches: 18. This CDR3 is CASSSRTGRREGSYNEQFF. In DNA, the CDR3 is TGTGCCAGCAGTTCCCGGACAGGGAGGCGTGAAGGGTCTTACAATGAGCAGTTCTTC. Supplemented by reference TRBV28 and TRBJ2-1, the full variable domain reads DVKVTQSSRYLVKRTGEKVFLECVQDMDHENMFWYRQDPGLGLRLIYFSYDVKMKEKGDIPEGYSVSREKKERFSLILESASTNQTSMYLCASSSRTGRREGSYNEQFFGPGTRLTVL.

V is TRBV9 and J is TRBJ2-3, with 9 bases lining up with TRBD1. Germline lookup yields CDR1 SGDLS and CDR2 YYNGEE. The ends lost 3 bases at V and 10 bases at J; junction bases unmatched: 6. The CDR3 contains 13 residues. This chain's CDR3 is CASSADDRGSQYF. The CDR3 bases are TGTGCCAGCAGCGCAGACGACAGGGGGTCGCAGTATTTT.

V and J are TRBV5-1 and TRBJ2-7, with D tentatively TRBD2 (6 bases). The germline V gene encodes CDR1 SGHRS and CDR2 YFSETQ. V lost 0 bases to trimming and J lost 2 bases, with 12 bases between them. The CDR3 sequence is 15 residues long. Here the CDR3 reads CASSLEGRRAYEQYF. The DNA for the CDR3 is TGCGCCAGCAGCTTGGAGGGACGGAGGGCCTACGAGCAGTACTTC.

This clone was found once. V gene TRBV5-4 combines with J gene TRBJ2-5; perhaps D is TRBD1 or TRBD2 (5 bases each). CDR3 length equals 15 residues. Germline CDR1 reads SGHNT; CDR2 reads YYREEE (reference sequence). V lost 3 bases to trimming and J lost 0 bases, with 12 bases between them. In nucleotides, the CDR3 is TGTGCCAGCAGCTCACCAGGGACGCACCAAGAGACCCAGTACTTC. Encoded protein: CASSSPGTHQETQYF.

This rearrangement joins TRBV7-8 to TRBJ1-2, with D maybe TRBD1 (5 bases). Deletions cut 6 bases from V and 5 bases from J, with 13 bases between. The CDR3 contains 13 residues. CDR1 is SGHVS, CDR2 FQNEAQ, per germline. The CDR3 loop is CASRSGAGYGYTF. The CDR3 nucleotides read TGTGCCAGCAGGTCCGGGGCCGGATATGGCTACACCTTC.

The chain employs TRBV7-9 and TRBJ1-1; TRBD1 agrees at 9 bases. CDR1 SEHNR and CDR2 FQNEAQ come from the germline V gene (reference sequence). This CDR3 is built from 14 residues. V shed 3 bases and J 6 bases; nucleotides not matched to a gene: 5. The CDR3 sequence is CASSFEGTGSEAFF. For the CDR3, the DNA is TGTGCCAGCAGCTTTGAAGGGACAGGGTCTGAAGCTTTCTTT.

This clone was seen just once. The chain is built from TRBV6-1 and TRBJ1-5, with no clear D. With 6 bases removed from V and 1 base from J, the gap between germline ends came to 4 bases. Germline-derived CDR1 and CDR2 are MNHNS and SASEGT. There are 12 residues in the CDR3. The CDR3 sequence: CASRDSNQPQHF. DNA of the CDR3: TGTGCCAGCAGGGACAGCAATCAGCCCCAGCATTTT.

A word on this clone: Germline is not matched at one junction end, which may reflect a read error. For the CDR3, the DNA is TGTGCTAGCAGCCGCGGGGCCACCTACGAGCAGTACTTC. Protein: CASSRGATYEQYF. The rearrangement joins TRBV7-7 to TRBJ2-7; TRBD2 might be the D (6 bases). The CDR3 totals 13 residues. Looked up from germline, CDR1 is SSHAT and CDR2 is FNYEAQ (reference sequence).

V and J are TRBV27 and TRBJ2-1, with D possibly being TRBD1 or TRBD2 (5 bases each). In germline, CDR1 is MNHEY, CDR2 SMNVEV (reference sequence). The V gene lost 2 bases and the J gene lost 5 bases, with 22 bases spanning the gap. This CDR3 is built from 18 residues. Here the CDR3 reads CASSLAPPWGSLNNEQFF. The CDR3 region has the DNA TGTGCCAGCAGTTTAGCGCCTCCGTGGGGGTCCCTTAACAATGAGCAGTTCTTC.

This chain links TRBV6-6 with TRBJ1-2; D perhaps matches TRBD1 (5 bases). The CDR3 runs 14 residues. V lost 6 bases to trimming and J lost 6 bases, with 17 bases between them. Germline-derived CDR1 and CDR2 are MNHNY and SVGAGI (reference sequence). The CDR3 DNA reads as TGTGCCAGCAGCATAGCGGGGGGGTGGGATGGCTACACCTTC. As protein: CASSIAGGWDGYTF.